What follows are 9 T cell receptor beta chains derived from one specimen sequenced in a study of CD8 T cells in ankylosing spondylitis. TCRdb re-called the 5' RACE reads with MiXCR, one entry per CDR3 protein. Among roughly 150,000 distinct CDR3 sequences listed, around 9.6% were seen once. The sequenced material came from blood, either unsorted or a sorted T cell fraction (not recorded which). These receptors were obtained from a female donor with ankylosing spondylitis or in good health (not recorded which).

This clonotype has just a few counts. The CDR3 DNA reads TGTGCCAGCAGCTTACTCCGAAATGAGCAGTTCTTC. This gives the protein CASSLLRNEQFF. The V call is TRBV13, the J call TRBJ2-1, with D hard to call. CDR3 length: 12 residues. V was clipped by 2 bases and J by 7 bases, with 6 bases between them. Germline V gives CDR1 PRHDT, CDR2 FYEKMQ (reference sequence).

The sample holds many counts of this clonotype. The genes are TRBV4-3 and TRBJ1-1; no clear D. The CDR3 is 15 amino acids. The germline V gene has CDR1 LGHNA and CDR2 YSLEER. The V and J ends lost 2 bases and 5 bases respectively, with 15 bases between them. The CDR3 DNA follows: TGCGCCAGCAGCCAAACGGCAAATGGAGGGACTGAAGCTTTCTTT. Translating it yields CASSQTANGGTEAFF.

This clonotype was recorded at least ten times. The rearrangement uses TRBV6-5 and TRBJ2-7; D remains ambiguous. The CDR3 is 14 residues long. The ends were cut back, 0 bases at V and 1 base at J, with 7 bases in the middle. Looked up from germline, CDR1 is MNHEY and CDR2 is SVGAGI. The CDR3 DNA is TGTGCCAGCAGTTACTCGGGCGGATCCTACGAGCAGTACTTC. This gives the protein CASSYSGGSYEQYF.

This clonotype was seen more than once but under ten times. The chain uses TRBV6-2 or TRBV6-3 and TRBJ2-3, with TRBD2 matching over 8 bases. From germline, CDR1 is MNHEY and CDR2 SVGEGT. The CDR3 has 15 residues. V trimming: 0 bases; J trimming: 5 bases; junction bases outside the gene matches: 4. The CDR3 here is CASSYSSLAGDTQYF. Written as DNA, the CDR3 is TGTGCCAGCAGTTACTCGAGTCTAGCGGGAGATACGCAGTATTTT.

The chain combines TRBV9 with TRBJ2-1, with D perhaps matching TRBD1 or TRBD2 (5 bases each). The germline V gene encodes CDR1 SGDLS and CDR2 YYNGEE. The length of the CDR3 is 12 residues. The germline V and J ends were trimmed by 3 bases and 10 bases, with 11 bases remaining between them. The CDR3 DNA follows: TGTGCCAGCAGCGCGATCAGGGAGGAGCAGTTCTTC. It is translated as CASSAIREEQFF.

This chain connects TRBV7-8 to TRBJ2-7; 7 bases map to TRBD2. Germline values: CDR1 SGHVS, CDR2 FQNEAQ. Germline trimming cut 5 bases from V and 2 bases from J; bases unmatched to any gene: 12. This CDR3 comprises 16 residues. CDR3 in DNA: TGTGCCAGCAGCCCTCTTCGGGACTACGAAACCTACGAGCAGTACTTC. Its protein is CASSPLRDYETYEQYF.

This clonotype was counted at least ten times. The genes are TRBV12-3 or TRBV12-4 and TRBJ1-2; TRBD1 agrees at 7 bases. The CDR3 sequence is 14 residues long. The ends lost 6 bases at V and 8 bases at J; junction bases unmatched: 12. Here the CDR3 DNA reads TGTGCCAGCAGCCACCTGGGGGACAGTCGAGGCTACACCTTC. Translated: CASSHLGDSRGYTF.

CDR3 sequence (DNA): TGTGCCAGCAGCTTAGTGTCCAACACTGAAGCTTTCTTT. Its translation is CASSLVSNTEAFF. J is TRBJ1-1 and V is TRBV11-3; D remains unclear. The CDR3 runs to 13 residues. V lost 1 base and J 2 bases, leaving 5 bases between the germline ends. Germline V lookup: CDR1 SGHNT, CDR2 YENEEA.

The chain couples TRBV7-6 to TRBJ1-1, with 7 bases aligning to TRBD1. The CDR3 is 13 residues long. Germline CDR1 and CDR2: SGHVS and FNYEAQ. After removal of 5 bases from V and 3 bases from J, the junction contained 3 bases not matched to a gene. The CDR3 reads CASSLDRDTEAFF. The CDR3 DNA reads as TGTGCCAGCAGCCTCGACAGGGACACTGAAGCTTTCTTT.